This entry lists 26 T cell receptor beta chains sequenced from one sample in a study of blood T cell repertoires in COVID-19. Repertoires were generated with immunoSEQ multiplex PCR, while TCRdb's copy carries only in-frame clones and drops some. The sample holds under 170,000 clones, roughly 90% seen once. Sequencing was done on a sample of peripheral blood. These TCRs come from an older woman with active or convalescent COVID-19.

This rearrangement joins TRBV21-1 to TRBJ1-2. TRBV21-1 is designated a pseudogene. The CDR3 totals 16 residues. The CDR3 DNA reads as TGTGCCAGCAGCAAAGTCTCAGCGGGGGTTAACTATGGCTACACCTTC. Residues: CASSKVSAGVNYGYTF.

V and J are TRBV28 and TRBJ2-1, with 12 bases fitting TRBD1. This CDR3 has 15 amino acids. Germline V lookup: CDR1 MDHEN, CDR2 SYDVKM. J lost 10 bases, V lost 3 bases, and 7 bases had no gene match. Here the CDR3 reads CASSFSGQGAREQFF. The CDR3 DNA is TGTGCCAGCAGTTTTTCGGGACAGGGGGCGCGCGAGCAGTTCTTC. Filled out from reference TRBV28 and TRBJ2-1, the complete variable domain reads DVKVTQSSRYLVKRTGEKVFLECVQDMDHENMFWYRQDPGLGLRLIYFSYDVKMKEKGDIPEGYSVSREKKERFSLILESASTNQTSMYLCASSFSGQGAREQFFGPGTRLTVL.

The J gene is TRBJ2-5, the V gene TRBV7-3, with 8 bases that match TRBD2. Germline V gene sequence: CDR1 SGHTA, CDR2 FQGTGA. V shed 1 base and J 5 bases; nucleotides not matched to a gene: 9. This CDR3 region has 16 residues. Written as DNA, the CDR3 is TGTGCCAGCAGCTTAATCCCTGGACTAGCTTCGGAGACCCAGTACTTC. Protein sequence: CASSLIPGLASETQYF.

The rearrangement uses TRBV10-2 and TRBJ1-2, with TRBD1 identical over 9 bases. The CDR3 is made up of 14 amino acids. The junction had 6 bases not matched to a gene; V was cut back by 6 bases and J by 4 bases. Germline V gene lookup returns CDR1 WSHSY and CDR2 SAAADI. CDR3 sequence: CASSRDRVTYGYTF. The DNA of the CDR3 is TGCGCCAGCAGCAGGGACAGGGTTACCTATGGCTACACCTTC.

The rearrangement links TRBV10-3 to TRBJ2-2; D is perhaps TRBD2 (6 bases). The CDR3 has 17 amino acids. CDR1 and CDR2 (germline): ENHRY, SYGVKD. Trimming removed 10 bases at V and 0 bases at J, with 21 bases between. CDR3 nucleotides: TGTGCCAGCGCTCTTAATCCCGGGACTGCGAACACCGGGGAGCTGTTTTTT. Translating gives CASALNPGTANTGELFF.

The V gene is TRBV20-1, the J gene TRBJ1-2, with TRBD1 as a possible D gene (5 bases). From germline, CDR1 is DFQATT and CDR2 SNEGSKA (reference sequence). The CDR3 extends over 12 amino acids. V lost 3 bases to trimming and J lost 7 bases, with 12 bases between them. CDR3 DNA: TGCAGTGCTAGTATGGAGGGGACTGGCTACACCTTC. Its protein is CSASMEGTGYTF.

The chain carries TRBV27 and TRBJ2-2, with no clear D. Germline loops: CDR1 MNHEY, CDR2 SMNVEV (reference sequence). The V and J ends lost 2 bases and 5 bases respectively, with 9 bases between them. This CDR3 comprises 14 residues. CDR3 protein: CASSLQTRTGELFF. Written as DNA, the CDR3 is TGTGCCAGCAGTTTACAAACAAGAACCGGGGAGCTGTTTTTT.

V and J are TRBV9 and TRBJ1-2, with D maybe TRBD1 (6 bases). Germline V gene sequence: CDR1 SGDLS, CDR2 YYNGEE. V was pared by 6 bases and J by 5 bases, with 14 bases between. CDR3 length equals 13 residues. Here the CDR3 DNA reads TGTGCCAGCAACACCGGGACAAGATATGGCTACACCTTC. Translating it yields CASNTGTRYGYTF.

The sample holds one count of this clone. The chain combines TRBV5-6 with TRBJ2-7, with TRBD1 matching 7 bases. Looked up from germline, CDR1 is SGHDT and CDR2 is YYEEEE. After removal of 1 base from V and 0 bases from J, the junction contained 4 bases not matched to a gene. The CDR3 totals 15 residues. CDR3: CASSLKGANSYEQYF. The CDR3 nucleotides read TGTGCCAGCAGCTTGAAGGGGGCAAACTCCTACGAGCAGTACTTC.

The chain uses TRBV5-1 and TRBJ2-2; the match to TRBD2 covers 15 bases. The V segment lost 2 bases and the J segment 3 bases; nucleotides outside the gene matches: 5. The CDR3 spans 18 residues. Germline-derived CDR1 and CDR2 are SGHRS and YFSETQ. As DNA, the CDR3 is TGCGCCAGCAGCTTCCGGACTAGCGGGGGGGACCACACCGGGGAGCTGTTTTTT. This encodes CASSFRTSGGDHTGELFF.

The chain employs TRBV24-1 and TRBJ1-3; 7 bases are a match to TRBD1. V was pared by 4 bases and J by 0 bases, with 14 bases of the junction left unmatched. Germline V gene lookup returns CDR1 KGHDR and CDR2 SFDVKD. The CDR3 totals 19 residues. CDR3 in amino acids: CATSETNRDSKSSGNTIYF. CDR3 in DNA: TGTGCCACCAGTGAGACCAATCGGGACAGCAAAAGCTCTGGAAACACCATATATTTT.

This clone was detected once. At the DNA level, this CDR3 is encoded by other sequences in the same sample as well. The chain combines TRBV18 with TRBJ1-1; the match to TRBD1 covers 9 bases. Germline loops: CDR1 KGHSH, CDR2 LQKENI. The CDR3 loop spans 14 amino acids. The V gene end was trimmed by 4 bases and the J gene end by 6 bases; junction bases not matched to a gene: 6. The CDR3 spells CASSQDRGSAEAFF. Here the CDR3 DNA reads TGTGCCAGCTCACAAGACAGGGGGTCGGCTGAAGCTTTCTTT.

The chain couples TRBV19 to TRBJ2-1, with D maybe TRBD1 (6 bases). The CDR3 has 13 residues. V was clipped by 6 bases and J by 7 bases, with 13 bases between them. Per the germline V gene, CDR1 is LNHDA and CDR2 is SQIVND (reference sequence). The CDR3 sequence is CASSRERGNEQFF. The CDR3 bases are TGTGCCAGTAGCCGTGAGAGGGGGAATGAGCAGTTCTTC. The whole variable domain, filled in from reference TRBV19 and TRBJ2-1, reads DGGITQSPKYLFRKEGQNVTLSCEQNLNHDAMYWYRQDPGQGLRLIYYSQIVNDFQKGDIAEGYSVSREKKESFPLTVTSAQKNPTAFYLCASSRERGNEQFFGPGTRLTVL.

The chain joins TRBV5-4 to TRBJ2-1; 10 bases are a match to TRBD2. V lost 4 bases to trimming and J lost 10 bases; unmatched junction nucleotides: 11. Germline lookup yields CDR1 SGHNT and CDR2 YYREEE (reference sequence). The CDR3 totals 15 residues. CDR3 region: CASSTSGVEVGEQFF. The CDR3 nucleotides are TGTGCCAGCAGCACTAGCGGGGTAGAGGTTGGGGAGCAGTTCTTC.

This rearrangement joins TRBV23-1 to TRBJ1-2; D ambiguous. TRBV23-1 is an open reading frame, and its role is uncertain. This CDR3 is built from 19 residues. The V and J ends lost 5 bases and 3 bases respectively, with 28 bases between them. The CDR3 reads CASSSSAGGSILFHYGYTF. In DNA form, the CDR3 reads TGCGCCAGCAGTTCCTCGGCGGGTGGTTCTATTTTGTTTCACTATGGCTACACCTTC.

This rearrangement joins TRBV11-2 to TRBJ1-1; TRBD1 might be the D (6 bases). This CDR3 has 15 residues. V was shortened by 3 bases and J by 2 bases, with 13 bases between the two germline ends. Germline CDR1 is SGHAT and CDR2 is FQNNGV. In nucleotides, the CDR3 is TGTGCCAGCAGCTTGCCCGGACAGACCAACACTGAAGCTTTCTTT. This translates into CASSLPGQTNTEAFF. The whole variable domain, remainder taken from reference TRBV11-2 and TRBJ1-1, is EAGVAQSPRYKIIEKRQSVAFWCNPISGHATLYWYQQILGQGPKLLIQFQNNGVVDDSQLPKDRFSAERLKGVDSTLKIQPAKLEDSAVYLCASSLPGQTNTEAFFGQGTRLTVV.

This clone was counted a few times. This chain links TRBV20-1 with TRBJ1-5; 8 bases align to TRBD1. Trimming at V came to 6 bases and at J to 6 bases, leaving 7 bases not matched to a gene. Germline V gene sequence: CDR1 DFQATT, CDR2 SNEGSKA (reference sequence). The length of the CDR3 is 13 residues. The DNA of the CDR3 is TGCAGTGCGAGTAAAGACAGGGGTCAGCCCCAGCATTTT. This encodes CSASKDRGQPQHF.

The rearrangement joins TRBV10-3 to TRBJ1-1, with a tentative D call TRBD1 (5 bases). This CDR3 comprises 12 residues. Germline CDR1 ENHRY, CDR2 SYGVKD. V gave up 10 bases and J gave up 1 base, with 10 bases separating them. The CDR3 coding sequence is TGTGCCACGAATCAGGGGAACACTGAAGCTTTCTTT. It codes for CATNQGNTEAFF.

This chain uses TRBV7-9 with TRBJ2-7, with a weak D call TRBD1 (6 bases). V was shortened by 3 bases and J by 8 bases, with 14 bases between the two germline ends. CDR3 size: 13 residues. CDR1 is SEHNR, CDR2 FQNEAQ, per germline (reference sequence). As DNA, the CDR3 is TGTGCCAGCAGCTTTCAGGGGCCTACGCAGCAGTACTTC. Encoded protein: CASSFQGPTQQYF.

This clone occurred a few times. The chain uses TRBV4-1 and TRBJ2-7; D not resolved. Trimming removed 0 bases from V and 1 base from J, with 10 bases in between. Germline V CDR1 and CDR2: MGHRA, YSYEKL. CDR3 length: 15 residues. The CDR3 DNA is TGCGCCAGCAGCCAAGATGGTCGGTCGTCCTACGAGCAGTACTTC. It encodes CASSQDGRSSYEQYF.

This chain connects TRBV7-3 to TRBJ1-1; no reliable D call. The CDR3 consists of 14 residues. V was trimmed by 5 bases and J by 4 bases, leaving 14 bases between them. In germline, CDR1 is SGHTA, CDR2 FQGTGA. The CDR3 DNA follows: TGTGCCAGCAGCCTGACGGGTACGGCCACTGAAGCTTTCTTT. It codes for CASSLTGTATEAFF.

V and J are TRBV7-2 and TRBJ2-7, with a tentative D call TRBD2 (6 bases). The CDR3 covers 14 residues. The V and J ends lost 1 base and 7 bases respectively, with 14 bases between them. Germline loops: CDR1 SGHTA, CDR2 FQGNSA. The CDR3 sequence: CASSLVGSAGEQYF. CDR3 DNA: TGTGCCAGCAGCTTAGTCGGGAGTGCGGGGGAGCAGTACTTC.

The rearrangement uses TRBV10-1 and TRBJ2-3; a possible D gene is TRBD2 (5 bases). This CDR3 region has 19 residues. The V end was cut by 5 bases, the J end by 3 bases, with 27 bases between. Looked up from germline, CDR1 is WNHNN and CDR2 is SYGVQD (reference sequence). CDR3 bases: TGCGCCAGCAGTACGCCCCTGCGGGTTGTCTTGGGATTAACAGATACGCAGTATTTT. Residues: CASSTPLRVVLGLTDTQYF.

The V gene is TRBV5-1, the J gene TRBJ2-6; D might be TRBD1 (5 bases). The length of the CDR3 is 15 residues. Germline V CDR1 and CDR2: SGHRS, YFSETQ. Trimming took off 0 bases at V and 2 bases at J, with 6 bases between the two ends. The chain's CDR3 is CASSLGGAGANVLTF. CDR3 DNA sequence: TGCGCCAGCAGCTTGGGGGGCGCTGGGGCCAACGTCCTGACTTTC.

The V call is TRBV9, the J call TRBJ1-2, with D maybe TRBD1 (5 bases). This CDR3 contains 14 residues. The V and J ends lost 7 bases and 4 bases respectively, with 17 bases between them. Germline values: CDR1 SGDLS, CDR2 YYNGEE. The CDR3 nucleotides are TGTGCCAGCCGGGGGAACCCCCCACTCTATGGCTACACCTTC. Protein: CASRGNPPLYGYTF. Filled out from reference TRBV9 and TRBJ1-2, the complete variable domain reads DSGVTQTPKHLITATGQRVTLRCSPRSGDLSVYWYQQSLDQGLQFLIQYYNGEERAKGNILERFSAQQFPDLHSELNLSSLELGDSALYFCASRGNPPLYGYTFGSGTRLTVV.

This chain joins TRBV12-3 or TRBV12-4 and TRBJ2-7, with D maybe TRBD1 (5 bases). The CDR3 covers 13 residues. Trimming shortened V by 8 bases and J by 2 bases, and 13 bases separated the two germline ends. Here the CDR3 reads CASSQGSPYEQYF. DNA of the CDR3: TGTGCCAGCTCCCAGGGAAGTCCCTACGAGCAGTACTTC.